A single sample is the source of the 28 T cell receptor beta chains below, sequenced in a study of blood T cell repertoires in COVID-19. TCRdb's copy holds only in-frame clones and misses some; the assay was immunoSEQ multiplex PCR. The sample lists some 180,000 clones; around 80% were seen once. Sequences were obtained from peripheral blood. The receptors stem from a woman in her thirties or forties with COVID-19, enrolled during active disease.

The DNA of the CDR3 is TGTGCCAGCAGCAGCCGGCTGAGGACTGAAGCTTTCTTT. Protein sequence: CASSSRLRTEAFF. The gene calls are TRBV21-1 and TRBJ1-1. TRBV21-1 constitutes a pseudogene. This CDR3 has 13 amino acids.

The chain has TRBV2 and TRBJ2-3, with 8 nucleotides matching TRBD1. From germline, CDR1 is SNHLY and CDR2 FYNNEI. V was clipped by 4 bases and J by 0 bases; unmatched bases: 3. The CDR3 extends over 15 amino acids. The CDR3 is CASSGQGASTDTQYF. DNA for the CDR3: TGTGCCAGCAGTGGGCAGGGGGCTAGCACAGATACGCAGTATTTT. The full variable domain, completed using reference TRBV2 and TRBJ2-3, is EPEVTQTPSHQVTQMGQEVILRCVPISNHLYFYWYRQILGQKVEFLVSFYNNEISEKSEIFDDQFSVERPDGSNFTLKIRSTKLEDSAMYFCASSGQGASTDTQYFGPGTRLTVL.

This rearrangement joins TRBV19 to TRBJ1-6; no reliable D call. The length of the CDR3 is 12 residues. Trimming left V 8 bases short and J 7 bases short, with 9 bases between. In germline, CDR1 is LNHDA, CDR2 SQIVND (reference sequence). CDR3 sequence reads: CASSGGNSPLHF. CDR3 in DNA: TGTGCCAGTTCTGGAGGAAATTCACCCCTCCACTTT.

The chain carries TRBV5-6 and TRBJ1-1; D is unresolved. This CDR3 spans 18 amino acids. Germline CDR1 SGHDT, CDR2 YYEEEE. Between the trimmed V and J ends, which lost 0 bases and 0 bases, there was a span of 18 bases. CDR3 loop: CASSLALSYQRLNTEAFF. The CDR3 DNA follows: TGTGCCAGCAGCTTGGCACTATCCTACCAGCGACTGAACACTGAAGCTTTCTTT. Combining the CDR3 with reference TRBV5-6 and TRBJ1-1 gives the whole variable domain DAGVTQSPTHLIKTRGQQVTLRCSPKSGHDTVSWYQQALGQGPQFIFQYYEEEERQRGNFPDRFSGHQFPNYSSELNVNALLLGDSALYLCASSLALSYQRLNTEAFFGQGTRLTVV.

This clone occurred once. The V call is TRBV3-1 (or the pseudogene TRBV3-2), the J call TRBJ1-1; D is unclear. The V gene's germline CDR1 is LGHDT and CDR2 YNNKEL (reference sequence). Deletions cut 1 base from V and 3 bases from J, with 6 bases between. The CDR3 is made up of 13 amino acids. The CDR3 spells CASSQGRDTEAFF. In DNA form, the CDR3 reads TGTGCCAGCAGCCAAGGTAGAGACACTGAAGCTTTCTTT.

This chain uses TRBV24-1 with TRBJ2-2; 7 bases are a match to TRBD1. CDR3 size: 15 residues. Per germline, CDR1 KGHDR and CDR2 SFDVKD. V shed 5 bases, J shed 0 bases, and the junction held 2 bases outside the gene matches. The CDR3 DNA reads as TGTGCCACCAGTGTAGGGGGCCCGAACACCGGGGAGCTGTTTTTT. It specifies CATSVGGPNTGELFF.

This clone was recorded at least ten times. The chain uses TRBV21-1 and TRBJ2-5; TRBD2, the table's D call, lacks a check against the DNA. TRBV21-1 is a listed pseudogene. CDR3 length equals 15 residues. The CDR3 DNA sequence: TGTGCCAGCACCCCCATGGGAGGGGCGGGGGAGACCCAGTACTTC. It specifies CASTPMGGAGETQYF.

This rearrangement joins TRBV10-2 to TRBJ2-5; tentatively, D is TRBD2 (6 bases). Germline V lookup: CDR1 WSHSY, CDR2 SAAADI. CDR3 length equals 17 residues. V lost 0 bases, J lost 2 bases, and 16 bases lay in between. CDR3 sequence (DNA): TGCGCCAGCAGTGAGTCGGTAGTTGGGACTTCGCAAGAGACCCAGTACTTC. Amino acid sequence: CASSESVVGTSQETQYF.

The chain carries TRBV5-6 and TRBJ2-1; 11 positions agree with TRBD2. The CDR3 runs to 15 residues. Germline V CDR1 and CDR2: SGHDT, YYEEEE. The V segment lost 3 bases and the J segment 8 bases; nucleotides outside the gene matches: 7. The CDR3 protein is CASSSLTSGRDEQFF. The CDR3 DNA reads TGTGCCAGCAGCTCTCTAACTAGCGGGAGAGATGAGCAGTTCTTC.

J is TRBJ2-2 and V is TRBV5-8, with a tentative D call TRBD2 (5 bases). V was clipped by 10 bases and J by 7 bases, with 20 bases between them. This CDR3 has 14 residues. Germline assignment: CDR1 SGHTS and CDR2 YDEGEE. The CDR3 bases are TGTGCCTTAGAGACCGGGGAGTGGAGCGGGGAGCTGTTTTTT. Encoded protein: CALETGEWSGELFF.

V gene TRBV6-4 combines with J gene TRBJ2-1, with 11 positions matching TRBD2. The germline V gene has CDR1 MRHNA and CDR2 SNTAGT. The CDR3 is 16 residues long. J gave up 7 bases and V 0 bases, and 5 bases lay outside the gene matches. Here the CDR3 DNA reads TGTGCCAGCAGTGACTCCCTAGCGGGGGGCAGGAATGAGCAGTTCTTC. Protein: CASSDSLAGGRNEQFF.

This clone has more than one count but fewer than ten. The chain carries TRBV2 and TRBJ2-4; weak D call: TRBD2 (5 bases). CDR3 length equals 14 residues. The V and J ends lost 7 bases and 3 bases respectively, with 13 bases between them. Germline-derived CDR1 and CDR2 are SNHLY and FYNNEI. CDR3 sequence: CASNPGIHKNIQYF. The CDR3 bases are TGTGCCAGCAATCCGGGGATTCACAAAAACATTCAGTACTTC.

The CDR3 DNA follows: TGCGCCAGCAGCTTCCCAGGGGGCGAGCAGTACTTC. This encodes CASSFPGGEQYF. The rearrangement links TRBV5-1 to TRBJ2-7, with 7 bases identical to TRBD1. This CDR3 has 12 amino acids. With 2 bases clipped from V and 6 bases from J, the junction kept 2 bases outside the gene matches. Germline CDR1 and CDR2: SGHRS and YFSETQ.

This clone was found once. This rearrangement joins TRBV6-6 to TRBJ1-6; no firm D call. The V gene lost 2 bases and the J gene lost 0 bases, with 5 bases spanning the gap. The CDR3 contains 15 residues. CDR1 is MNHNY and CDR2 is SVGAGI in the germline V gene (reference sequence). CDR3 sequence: CASSYGSSYNSPLHF. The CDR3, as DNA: TGTGCCAGCAGTTACGGTAGCTCCTATAATTCACCCCTCCACTTT.

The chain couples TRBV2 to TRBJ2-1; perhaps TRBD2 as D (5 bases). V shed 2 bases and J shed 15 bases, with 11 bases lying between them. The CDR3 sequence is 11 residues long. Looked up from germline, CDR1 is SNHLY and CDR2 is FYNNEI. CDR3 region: CASSELRVGFF. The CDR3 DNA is TGTGCCAGCAGTGAATTGAGGGTCGGGTTCTTC.

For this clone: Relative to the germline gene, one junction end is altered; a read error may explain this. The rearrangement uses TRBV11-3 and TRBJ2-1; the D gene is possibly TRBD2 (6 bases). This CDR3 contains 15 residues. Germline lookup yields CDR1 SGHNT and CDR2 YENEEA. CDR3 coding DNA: TGTGCCAGCAACTTAGGGGTAGCGGAGAGTAATGAGCAGTTCTTC. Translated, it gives CASNLGVAESNEQFF.

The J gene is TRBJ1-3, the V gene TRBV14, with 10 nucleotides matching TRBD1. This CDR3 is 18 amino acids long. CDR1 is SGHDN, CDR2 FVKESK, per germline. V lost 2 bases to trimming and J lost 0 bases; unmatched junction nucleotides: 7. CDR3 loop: CASSQKTGQGLSGNTIYF. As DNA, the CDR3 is TGTGCCAGCAGCCAAAAAACGGGACAGGGGCTCTCTGGAAACACCATATATTTT.

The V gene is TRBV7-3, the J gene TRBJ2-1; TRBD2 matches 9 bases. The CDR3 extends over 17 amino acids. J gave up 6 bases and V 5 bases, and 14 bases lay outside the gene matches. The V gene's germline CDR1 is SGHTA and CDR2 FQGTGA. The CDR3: CASSLLSSGRIANEQFF. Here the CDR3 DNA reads TGTGCCAGCAGCCTACTATCAAGCGGGAGGATCGCCAATGAGCAGTTCTTC.

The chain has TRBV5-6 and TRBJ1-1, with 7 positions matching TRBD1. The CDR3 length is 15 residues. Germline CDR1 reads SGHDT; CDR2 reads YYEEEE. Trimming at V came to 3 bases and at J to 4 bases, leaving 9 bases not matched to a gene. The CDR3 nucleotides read TGTGCCAGCAGCTGGGGCCCAGGGGGGAGCACTGAAGCTTTCTTT. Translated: CASSWGPGGSTEAFF.

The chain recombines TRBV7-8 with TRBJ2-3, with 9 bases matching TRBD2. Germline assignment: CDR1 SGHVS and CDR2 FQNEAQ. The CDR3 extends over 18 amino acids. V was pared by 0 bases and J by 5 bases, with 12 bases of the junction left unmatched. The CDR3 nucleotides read TGTGCCAGCAGCTTAGCGACGGCCAGCGGGGGGCTAGGAGATACGCAGTATTTT. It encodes CASSLATASGGLGDTQYF.

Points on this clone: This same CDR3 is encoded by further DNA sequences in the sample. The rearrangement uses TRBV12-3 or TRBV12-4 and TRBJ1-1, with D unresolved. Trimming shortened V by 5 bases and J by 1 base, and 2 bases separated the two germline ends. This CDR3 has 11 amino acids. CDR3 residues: CASSRNTEAFF. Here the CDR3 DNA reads TGTGCCAGCAGTCGGAACACTGAAGCTTTCTTT.

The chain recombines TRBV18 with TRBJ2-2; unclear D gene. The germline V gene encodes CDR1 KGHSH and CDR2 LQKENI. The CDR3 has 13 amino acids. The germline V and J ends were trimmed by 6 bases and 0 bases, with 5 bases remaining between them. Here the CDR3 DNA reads TGTGCCAGCTCGGCATCGAACACCGGGGAGCTGTTTTTT. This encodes CASSASNTGELFF.

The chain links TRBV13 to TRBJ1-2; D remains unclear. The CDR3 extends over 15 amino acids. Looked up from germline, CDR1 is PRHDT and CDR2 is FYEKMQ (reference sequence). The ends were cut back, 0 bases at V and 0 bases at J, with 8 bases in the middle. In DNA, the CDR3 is TGTGCCAGCAGCTTAGGCCAGGAAGCTAACTATGGCTACACCTTC. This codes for CASSLGQEANYGYTF.

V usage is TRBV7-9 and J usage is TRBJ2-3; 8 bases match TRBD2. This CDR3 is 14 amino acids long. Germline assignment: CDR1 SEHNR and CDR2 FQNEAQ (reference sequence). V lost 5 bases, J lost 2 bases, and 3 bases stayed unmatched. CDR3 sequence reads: CASSLSGVTDTQYF. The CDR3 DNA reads TGTGCCAGCAGCCTTAGCGGGGTCACAGATACGCAGTATTTT.

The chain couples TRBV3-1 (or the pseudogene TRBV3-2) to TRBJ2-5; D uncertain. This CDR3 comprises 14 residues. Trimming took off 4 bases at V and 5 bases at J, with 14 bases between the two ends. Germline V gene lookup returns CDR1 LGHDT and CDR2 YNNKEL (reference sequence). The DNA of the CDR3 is TGTGCCAGCAGCCTTAGCCCTACGTCCGAGACCCAGTACTTC. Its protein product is CASSLSPTSETQYF.

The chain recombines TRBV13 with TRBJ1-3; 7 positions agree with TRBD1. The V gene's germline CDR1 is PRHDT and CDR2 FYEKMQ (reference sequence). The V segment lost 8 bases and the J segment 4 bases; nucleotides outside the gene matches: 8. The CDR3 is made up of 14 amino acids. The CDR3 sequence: CASGKGAEGNTIYF. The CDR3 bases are TGTGCCAGCGGCAAGGGGGCGGAAGGAAACACCATATATTTT.

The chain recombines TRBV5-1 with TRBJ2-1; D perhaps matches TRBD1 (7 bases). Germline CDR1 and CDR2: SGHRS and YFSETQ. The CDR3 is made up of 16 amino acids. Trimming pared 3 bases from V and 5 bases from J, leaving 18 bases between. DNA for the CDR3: TGCGCCAGCAGCTGGGCGGGACAGTCAAGGCACAATGAGCAGTTCTTC. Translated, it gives CASSWAGQSRHNEQFF.

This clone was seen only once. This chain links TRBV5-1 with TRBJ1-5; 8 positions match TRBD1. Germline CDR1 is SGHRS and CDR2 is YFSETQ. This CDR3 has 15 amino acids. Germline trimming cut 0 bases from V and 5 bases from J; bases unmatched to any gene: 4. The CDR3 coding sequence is TGCGCCAGCAGCTTGGGAACAGGGGGTTATCAGCCCCAGCATTTT. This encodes CASSLGTGGYQPQHF. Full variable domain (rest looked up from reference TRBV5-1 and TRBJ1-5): KAGVTQTPRYLIKTRGQQVTLSCSPISGHRSVSWYQQTPGQGLQFLFEYFSETQRNKGNFPGRFSGRQFSNSRSEMNVSTLELGDSALYLCASSLGTGGYQPQHFGDGTRLSIL.